This T cell receptor beta chain was sequenced for a study of cytomegalovirus exposure and HLA in healthy donors. TCRdb's copy holds only in-frame clones and misses some; the assay was immunoSEQ multiplex PCR. Found here are 57,000 or so clones, about 96% of them singletons; the top ten hold approximately 1%. For this clone: Its antigen is undetermined.

Regarding the study as a whole: In vitro work confirmed that a few CMV-associated chains recognize CMV antigens.

The CDR3 extends over 13 amino acids. Trimming removed 5 bases from V and 5 bases from J, with 8 bases in between. CDR1 is SGHRS and CDR2 is YFSETQ in the germline V gene. Sequenced: PBMCs. The chain links TRBV5-1 to TRBJ2-6, with a weak D call TRBD2 (5 bases). The sequence was collected from a man younger than 35 in good health and CMV-seronegative. CDR3 DNA sequence: TGCGCCAGCAGGGCGGGCTGGGCCAACGTCCTGACTTTC. Its translation is CASRAGWANVLTF.